The 14 T cell receptor beta chains in this list originate from one sample, sequenced in a study of cytomegalovirus exposure and HLA in healthy donors. A multiplex PCR was run with 60 Vbeta primers and 13 Jbeta primers. Produced via immunoSEQ multiplex PCR; TCRdb's table is partial and in-frame only. Among some 120,000 clones listed, around 80% were seen once. Sequencing was performed on PBMCs. The receptors were gathered from a woman aged 18-29 years in good health and CMV-seropositive.

V and J are TRBV12-5 and TRBJ1-1; a possible D gene is TRBD1 (5 bases). The CDR3 is 13 residues long. Germline CDR1 and CDR2: LGHNT and FRNRAP. Trimming left V 5 bases short and J 4 bases short, with 11 bases between. The CDR3 DNA follows: TGTGCTAGTGGTCCCCCAGGGTTCACTGAAGCTTTCTTT. It codes for CASGPPGFTEAFF.

This clone was recorded only once. The V and J genes are TRBV29-1 and TRBJ1-2; a possible D gene is TRBD1 (5 bases). From germline, CDR1 is SQVTM and CDR2 ANQGSEA. V was cut by 7 bases and J by 6 bases, with 15 bases left in between. This CDR3 has 12 residues. The CDR3 DNA reads TGCAGCGGAGCCCAGAGCAGGGATGGCTACACCTTC. Translating it yields CSGAQSRDGYTF.

This rearrangement joins TRBV6-1 to TRBJ1-4; 8 nucleotides match TRBD1. This CDR3 spans 14 amino acids. The germline V gene encodes CDR1 MNHNS and CDR2 SASEGT. With V trimmed by 6 bases and J by 4 bases, 4 bases remained unmatched. CDR3 DNA: TGTGCCAGCAGGTTGACAGGGGTTAATGAAAAACTGTTTTTT. Amino acid sequence: CASRLTGVNEKLFF.

This clone showed up just once. The V and J genes are TRBV18 and TRBJ1-5; 9 bases line up with TRBD1. J lost 4 bases, V lost 5 bases, and 3 bases had no gene match. The germline CDR1 and CDR2 sequences are KGHSH and LQKENI. CDR3 length: 14 amino acids. The CDR3 spells CASSSDRGNQPQHF. The CDR3 coding sequence is TGTGCCAGCTCATCAGACAGGGGGAATCAGCCCCAGCATTTT.

The rearrangement links TRBV4-1 to TRBJ1-2; 8 nucleotides agree with TRBD1. The germline gives CDR1 MGHRA, CDR2 YSYEKL. The CDR3 has 15 residues. V lost 4 bases to trimming and J lost 2 bases; unmatched junction nucleotides: 6. CDR3 bases: TGCGCCAGCAGCCCCACGACAGGGGAGAACTATGGCTACACCTTC. It encodes CASSPTTGENYGYTF.

J is TRBJ2-7 and V is TRBV7-6; 8 bases are a match to TRBD1. Germline V CDR1 and CDR2: SGHVS, FNYEAQ. V was pared by 5 bases and J by 8 bases, with 5 bases of the junction left unmatched. CDR3 length: 12 residues. The CDR3 DNA reads TGTGCCAGCAGCGTCACAGGGGGGAAGCAGTACTTC. This gives the protein CASSVTGGKQYF. The full variable domain, in which reference TRBV7-6 and TRBJ2-7 provide the parts outside the CDR3, is GAGVSQSPRYKVTKRGQDVALRCDPISGHVSLYWYRQALGQGPEFLTYFNYEAQQDKSGLPNDRFSAERPEGSISTLTIQRTEQRDSAMYRCASSVTGGKQYFGPGTRLTVT.

This clone was detected only once. The chain carries TRBV7-3 and TRBJ2-3; possibly TRBD2 for D (5 bases). Per the germline V gene, CDR1 is SGHTA and CDR2 is FQGTGA. V was cut by 2 bases and J by 6 bases, with 9 bases left in between. The CDR3 totals 13 residues. Here the CDR3 reads CASSLEGRDTQYF. The CDR3 nucleotides read TGTGCCAGCAGCTTAGAGGGTAGGGATACGCAGTATTTT.

CDR3 amino acids: CASSRDTLSYNSPLHF. Here the CDR3 DNA reads TGCGCCAGCAGCCGGGACACCCTCTCCTATAATTCACCCCTCCACTTT. The J gene is TRBJ1-6, the V gene TRBV4-1; perhaps TRBD1 as D (6 bases). Trimming removed 4 bases from V and 0 bases from J, with 10 bases in between. The CDR3 contains 16 residues. CDR1 and CDR2 from the germline V gene are MGHRA and YSYEKL.

V usage is TRBV18 and J usage is TRBJ2-3; D uncertain. In germline, CDR1 is KGHSH, CDR2 LQKENI. The ends were cut back, 4 bases at V and 0 bases at J, with 17 bases in the middle. The CDR3 extends over 17 amino acids. The CDR3, as DNA: TGTGCCAGCTCACAAGCCTTCGCAGGCCTCAGCACAGATACGCAGTATTTT. Encoded protein: CASSQAFAGLSTDTQYF.

This rearrangement joins TRBV4-1 to TRBJ2-2; D call uncertain. Germline V gene data show CDR1 as MGHRA and CDR2 as YSYEKL. V lost 0 bases and J 1 base, leaving 18 bases between the germline ends. This CDR3 comprises 19 residues. This CDR3 is CASSQDPPQTSMNTGELFF. The CDR3 nucleotides read TGCGCCAGCAGCCAAGATCCCCCTCAGACTTCCATGAACACCGGGGAGCTGTTTTTT.

In DNA form, the CDR3 reads TGTGCCAGTAGCCGGGGACAGGAACACACCGGGGAGCTGTTTTTT. Its protein is CASSRGQEHTGELFF. The rearrangement links TRBV19 to TRBJ2-2; 8 bases agree with TRBD1. Germline CDR1 reads LNHDA; CDR2 reads SQIVND (reference sequence). Germline trimming cut 6 bases from V and 3 bases from J; bases unmatched to any gene: 6. This CDR3 region has 15 residues.

This chain joins TRBV9 and TRBJ2-5, with TRBD2 matching over 9 bases. Germline loops: CDR1 SGDLS, CDR2 YYNGEE. This CDR3 is built from 14 residues. The V gene end was trimmed by 2 bases and the J gene end by 10 bases; junction bases not matched to a gene: 9. In nucleotides, the CDR3 is TGTGCCAGCAGCGTGATAGCGGGGGCCCGGGACCAGTACTTC. It is translated as CASSVIAGARDQYF.

J is TRBJ2-1 and V is TRBV14; D might be TRBD2 (7 bases). V was shortened by 0 bases and J by 4 bases, with 13 bases between the two germline ends. The CDR3 has 16 amino acids. Germline CDR1 is SGHDN and CDR2 is FVKESK. CDR3 in amino acids: CASSQDPGGRYNEQFF. The CDR3 DNA is TGTGCCAGCAGCCAAGATCCGGGGGGCCGATACAATGAGCAGTTCTTC.

This clone occurred once. The chain uses TRBV28 and TRBJ1-2; 12 positions agree with TRBD1. The V gene's germline CDR1 is MDHEN and CDR2 SYDVKM. V lost 0 bases and J lost 4; bases outside the gene matches: 12. The length of the CDR3 is 19 residues. The CDR3 loop is CASSLWRGQGALRGYGYTF. CDR3 sequence (DNA): TGTGCCAGCAGTTTATGGCGGGGACAGGGGGCGCTTAGAGGCTATGGCTACACCTTC.